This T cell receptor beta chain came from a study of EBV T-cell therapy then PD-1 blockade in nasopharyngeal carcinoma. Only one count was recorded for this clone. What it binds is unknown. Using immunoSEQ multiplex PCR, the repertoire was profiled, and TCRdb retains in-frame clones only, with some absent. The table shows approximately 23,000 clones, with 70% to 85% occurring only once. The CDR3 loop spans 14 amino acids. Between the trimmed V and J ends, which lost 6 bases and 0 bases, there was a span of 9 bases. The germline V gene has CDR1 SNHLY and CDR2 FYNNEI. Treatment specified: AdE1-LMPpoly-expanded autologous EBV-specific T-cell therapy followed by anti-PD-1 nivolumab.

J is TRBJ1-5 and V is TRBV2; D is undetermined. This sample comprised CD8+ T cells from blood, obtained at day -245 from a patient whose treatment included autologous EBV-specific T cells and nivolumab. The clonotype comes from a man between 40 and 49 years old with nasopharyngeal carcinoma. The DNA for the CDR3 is TGTGCCAGCAGCGAGAAATATAGCAATCAGCCCCAGCATTTT. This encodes CASSEKYSNQPQHF.